These T cell receptor beta chains were read from a single sample in a study of blood T cell repertoires in COVID-19. Profiled with immunoSEQ multiplex PCR; TCRdb holds only in-frame clones, not every one. This sample has roughly 160,000 clones, with over 80% found just once. What was sequenced was peripheral blood. These receptors came from a woman aged 55-70 years who had recovered from COVID-19. CDR3s include the opening cysteine and the closing phenylalanine or tryptophan. Each record gives: D gene, J gene, V gene, CDR3 protein, CDR3 DNA. D genes are given only for firm matches.

NA TRBJ1-1 TRBV27 CASSLFNDREAFF TGTGCCAGCAGTTTATTCAACGACAGGGAAGCTTTCTTT
TRBD2 TRBJ2-7 TRBV28 CASSLRRGGYYEQYF TGTGCCAGCTCTTTGAGGCGGGGGGGCTACTACGAGCAGTACTTC
TRBD1 TRBJ1-1 TRBV9 CASSTMTGVNTEAFF TGTGCCAGCAGCACTATGACAGGGGTGAACACTGAAGCTTTCTTT
NA TRBJ1-1 TRBV5-1 CASNYGGVRTEAFF TGCGCCAGTAACTACGGAGGGGTGAGGACTGAAGCTTTCTTT
NA TRBJ1-1 TRBV27 CASSYLTAPNEAFF TGTGCCAGCAGTTATTTGACAGCCCCAAATGAAGCTTTCTTT
NA TRBJ2-2 TRBV6-1 CASSDAVFGGNTGELFF TGTGCCAGCAGTGACGCAGTCTTCGGGGGAAACACCGGGGAGCTGTTTTTT
TRBD1 TRBJ1-1 TRBV4-1 CASSPGQITEAFF TGCGCCAGCAGCCCGGGACAGATCACTGAAGCTTTCTTT
TRBD2 TRBJ2-3 TRBV9 CASSVRGGLTDTQYF TGTGCCAGCAGCGTGCGGGGGGGACTCACAGATACGCAGTATTTT
TRBD2 TRBJ2-5 TRBV7-2 CASSHDGEGGETQYF TGTGCCAGCAGCCACGACGGGGAGGGAGGTGAGACCCAGTACTTC
NA TRBJ2-6 TRBV5-4 CASSRAGARRSGANVLTF TGTGCCAGCAGCCGGGCTGGGGCAAGGCGCTCTGGGGCCAACGTCCTGACTTTC
TRBD1 TRBJ1-4 TRBV4-2 CASSPGDRGRDEKLFF TGTGCCAGCAGCCCCGGGGACAGGGGGCGGGATGAAAAACTGTTTTTT
NA TRBJ1-1 TRBV19 CASSMWQGNTEAFF TGTGCCAGTAGTATGTGGCAGGGAAACACTGAAGCTTTCTTT
TRBD1 TRBJ2-6 TRBV7-6 CASSFGTGKGFTGANVLTF TGTGCCAGCAGCTTTGGGACAGGGAAAGGTTTCACTGGGGCCAACGTCCTGACTTTC
TRBD1 TRBJ1-1 TRBV18 CASSGTGLTEAFF TGTGCCAGCTCTGGGACAGGGTTAACTGAAGCTTTCTTT
NA TRBJ2-5 TRBV5-1 CASRQTQPGETQYF TGCGCCAGCAGACAGACACAACCTGGGGAGACCCAGTACTTC
TRBD2 TRBJ2-5 TRBV5-6 CASKRLAGGGGVETQYF TGTGCCAGTAAAAGATTAGCGGGCGGCGGGGGTGTAGAGACCCAGTACTTC
NA TRBJ1-1 TRBV7-8 CASSLTNMNTEAFF TGTGCCAGCAGCTTGACAAATATGAACACTGAAGCTTTCTTT